Listed here is a single TCR beta chain. This sample's TCRbeta library carried unique molecular identifier barcodes. TCRdb passed the PCR reads through MiXCR, listing each CDR3 protein once. The data hold under 350,000 distinct CDR3 sequences, with 9.9% observed a single time. The data were obtained in a study of T-cell reconstitution after alpha-beta-depleted transplantation in children. V was trimmed by 3 bases and J by 0 bases, leaving 8 bases between them. Germline V gene sequence: CDR1 DFQATT, CDR2 SNEGSKA (reference sequence). The CDR3 consists of 14 residues. Sequences were derived from PBMCs from the stem cell graft donor, sampled from the stem cell graft. The clonotype originates from a human donor who donated a stem cell graft to a child with SCID. The chain links TRBV20-1 to TRBJ1-4; the D is unclear. CDR3 bases: TGCAGTGCTAGGGATACTGCAACTAATGAAAAACTGTTTTTT. It encodes CSARDTATNEKLFF.